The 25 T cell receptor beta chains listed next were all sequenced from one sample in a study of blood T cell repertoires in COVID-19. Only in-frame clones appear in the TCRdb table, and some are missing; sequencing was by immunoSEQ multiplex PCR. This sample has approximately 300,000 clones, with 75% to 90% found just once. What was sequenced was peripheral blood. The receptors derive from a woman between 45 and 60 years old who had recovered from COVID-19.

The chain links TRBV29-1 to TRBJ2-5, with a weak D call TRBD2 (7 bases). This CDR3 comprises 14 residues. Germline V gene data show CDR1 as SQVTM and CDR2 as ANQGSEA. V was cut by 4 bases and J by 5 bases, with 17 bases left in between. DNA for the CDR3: TGCAGCGTTGTACGGGGGGCAGGTCGGGAGACCCAGTACTTC. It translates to CSVVRGAGRETQYF.

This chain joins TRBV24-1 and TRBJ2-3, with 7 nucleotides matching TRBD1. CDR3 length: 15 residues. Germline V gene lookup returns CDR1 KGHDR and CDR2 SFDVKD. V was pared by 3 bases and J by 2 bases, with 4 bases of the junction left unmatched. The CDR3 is CATSDGQAYTDTQYF. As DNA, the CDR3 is TGTGCCACCAGTGATGGACAGGCCTACACAGATACGCAGTATTTT.

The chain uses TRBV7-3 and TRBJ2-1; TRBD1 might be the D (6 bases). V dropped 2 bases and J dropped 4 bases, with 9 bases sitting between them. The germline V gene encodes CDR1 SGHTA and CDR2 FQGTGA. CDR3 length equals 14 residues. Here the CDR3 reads CASSLDRSYNEQFF. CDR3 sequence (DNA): TGTGCCAGCAGCTTAGACAGGAGTTACAATGAGCAGTTCTTC. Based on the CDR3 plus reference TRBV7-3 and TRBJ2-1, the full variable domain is GAGVSQTPSNKVTEKGKYVELRCDPISGHTALYWYRQSLGQGPEFLIYFQGTGAADDSGLPNDRFFAVRPEGSVSTLKIQRTERGDSAVYLCASSLDRSYNEQFFGPGTRLTVL.

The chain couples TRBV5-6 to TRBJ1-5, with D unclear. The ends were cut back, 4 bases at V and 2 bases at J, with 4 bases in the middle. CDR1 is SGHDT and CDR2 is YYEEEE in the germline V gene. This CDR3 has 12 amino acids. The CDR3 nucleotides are TGTGCCAGCAGCCTCGGCAATCAGCCCCAGCATTTT. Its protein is CASSLGNQPQHF.

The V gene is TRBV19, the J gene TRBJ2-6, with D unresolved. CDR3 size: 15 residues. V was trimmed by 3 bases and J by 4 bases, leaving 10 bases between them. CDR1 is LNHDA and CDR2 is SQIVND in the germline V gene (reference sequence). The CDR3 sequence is CASSIRVRGANVLTF. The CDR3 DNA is TGTGCCAGTAGTATCCGGGTACGGGGGGCCAACGTCCTGACTTTC.

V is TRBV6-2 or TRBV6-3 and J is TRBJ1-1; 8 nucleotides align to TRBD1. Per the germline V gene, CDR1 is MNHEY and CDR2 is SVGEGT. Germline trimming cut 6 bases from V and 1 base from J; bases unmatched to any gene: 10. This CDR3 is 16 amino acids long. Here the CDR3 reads CASSPFHGTGNTEAFF. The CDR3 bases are TGTGCCAGCAGCCCTTTTCACGGGACAGGGAACACTGAAGCTTTCTTT.

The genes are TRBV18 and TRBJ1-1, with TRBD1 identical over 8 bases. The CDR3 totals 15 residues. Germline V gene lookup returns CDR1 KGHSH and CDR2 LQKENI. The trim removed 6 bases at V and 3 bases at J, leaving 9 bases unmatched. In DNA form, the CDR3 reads TGTGCCAGCTCTGGAATGCAGGGGGCGTACACTGAAGCTTTCTTT. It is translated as CASSGMQGAYTEAFF.

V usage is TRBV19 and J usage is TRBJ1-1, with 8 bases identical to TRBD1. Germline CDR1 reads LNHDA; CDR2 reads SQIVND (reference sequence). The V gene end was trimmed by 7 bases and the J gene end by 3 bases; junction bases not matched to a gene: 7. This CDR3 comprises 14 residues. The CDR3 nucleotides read TGTGCCAGTAATCGACAGGGGACTGACACTGAAGCTTTCTTT. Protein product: CASNRQGTDTEAFF.

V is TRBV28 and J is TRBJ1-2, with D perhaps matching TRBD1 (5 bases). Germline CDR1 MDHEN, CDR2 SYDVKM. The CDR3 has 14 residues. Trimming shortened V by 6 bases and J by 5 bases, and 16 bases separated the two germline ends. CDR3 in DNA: TGTGCCAGCAGCCCATTCGGGGGAAAGTATGGCTACACCTTC. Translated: CASSPFGGKYGYTF.

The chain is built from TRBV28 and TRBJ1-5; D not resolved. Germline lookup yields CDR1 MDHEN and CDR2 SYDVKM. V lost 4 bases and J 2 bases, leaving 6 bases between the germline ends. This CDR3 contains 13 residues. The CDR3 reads CASSYTGNQPQHF. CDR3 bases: TGTGCCAGCAGTTATACAGGCAATCAGCCCCAGCATTTT.

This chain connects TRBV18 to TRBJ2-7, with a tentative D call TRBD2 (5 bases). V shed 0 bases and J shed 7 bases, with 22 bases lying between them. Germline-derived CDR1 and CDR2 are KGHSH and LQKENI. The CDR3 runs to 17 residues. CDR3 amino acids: CASSPPVVQRNFQEQYF. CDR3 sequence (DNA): TGTGCCAGCTCACCACCGGTGGTACAGCGGAACTTTCAGGAGCAGTACTTC.

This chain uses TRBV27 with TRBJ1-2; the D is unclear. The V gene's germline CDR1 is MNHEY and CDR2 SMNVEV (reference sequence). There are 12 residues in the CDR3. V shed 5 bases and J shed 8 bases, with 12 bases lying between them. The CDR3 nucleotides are TGTGCCAGCAGTGCTGACATGTTCGGCTACACCTTC. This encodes CASSADMFGYTF.

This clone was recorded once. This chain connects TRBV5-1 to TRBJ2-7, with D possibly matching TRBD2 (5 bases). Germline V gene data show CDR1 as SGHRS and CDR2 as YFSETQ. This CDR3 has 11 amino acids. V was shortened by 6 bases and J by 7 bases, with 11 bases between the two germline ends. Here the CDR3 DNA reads TGCGCCAGCAAACGGGAAAAAGAGCAGTACTTC. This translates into CASKREKEQYF. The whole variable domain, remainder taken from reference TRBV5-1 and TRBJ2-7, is KAGVTQTPRYLIKTRGQQVTLSCSPISGHRSVSWYQQTPGQGLQFLFEYFSETQRNKGNFPGRFSGRQFSNSRSEMNVSTLELGDSALYLCASKREKEQYFGPGTRLTVT.

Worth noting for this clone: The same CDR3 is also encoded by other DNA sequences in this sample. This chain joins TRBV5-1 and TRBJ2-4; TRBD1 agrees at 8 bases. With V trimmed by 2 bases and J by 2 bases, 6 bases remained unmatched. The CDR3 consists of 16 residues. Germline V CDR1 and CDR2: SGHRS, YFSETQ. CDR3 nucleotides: TGCGCCAGCAGCTTAGGGACAGGCGAAACCAAAAACATTCAGTACTTC. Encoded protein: CASSLGTGETKNIQYF.

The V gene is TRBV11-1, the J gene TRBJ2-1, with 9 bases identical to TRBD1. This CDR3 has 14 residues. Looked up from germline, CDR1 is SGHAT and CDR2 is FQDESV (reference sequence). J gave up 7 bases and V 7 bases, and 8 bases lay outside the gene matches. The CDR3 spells CASKRDRVPNEQFF. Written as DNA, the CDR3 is TGTGCCAGCAAGCGGGACAGGGTCCCTAATGAGCAGTTCTTC. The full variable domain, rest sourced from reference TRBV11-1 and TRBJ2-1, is EAEVAQSPRYKITEKSQAVAFWCDPISGHATLYWYRQILGQGPELLVQFQDESVVDDSQLPKDRFSAERLKGVDSTLKIQPAELGDSAMYLCASKRDRVPNEQFFGPGTRLTVL.

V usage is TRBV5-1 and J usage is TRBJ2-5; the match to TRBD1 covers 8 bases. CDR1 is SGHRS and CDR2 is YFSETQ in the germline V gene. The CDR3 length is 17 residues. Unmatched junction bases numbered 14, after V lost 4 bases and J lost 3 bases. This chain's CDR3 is CASSLLQGETTEETQYF. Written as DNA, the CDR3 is TGCGCCAGCAGCCTATTACAGGGGGAGACAACAGAAGAGACCCAGTACTTC.

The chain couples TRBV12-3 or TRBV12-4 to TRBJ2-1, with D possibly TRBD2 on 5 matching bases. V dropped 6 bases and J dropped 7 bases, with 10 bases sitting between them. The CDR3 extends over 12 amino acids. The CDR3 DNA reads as TGTGCCAGCAGACTAGAAAGTAATGAGCAGTTCTTC. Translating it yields CASRLESNEQFF.

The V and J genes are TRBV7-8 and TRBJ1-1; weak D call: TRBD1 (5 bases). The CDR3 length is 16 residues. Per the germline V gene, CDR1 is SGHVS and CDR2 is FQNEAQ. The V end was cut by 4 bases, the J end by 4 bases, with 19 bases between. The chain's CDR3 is CASSSQGGVGVTEAFF. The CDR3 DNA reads TGTGCCAGCAGCTCCCAGGGAGGGGTTGGGGTCACTGAAGCTTTCTTT.

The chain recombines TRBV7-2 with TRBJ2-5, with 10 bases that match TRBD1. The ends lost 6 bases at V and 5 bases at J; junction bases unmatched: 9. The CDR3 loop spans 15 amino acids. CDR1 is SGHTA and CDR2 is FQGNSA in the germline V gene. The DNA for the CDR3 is TGTGCCAGCAGACATCCGGGACAGGGGCGCGAGACCCAGTACTTC. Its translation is CASRHPGQGRETQYF.

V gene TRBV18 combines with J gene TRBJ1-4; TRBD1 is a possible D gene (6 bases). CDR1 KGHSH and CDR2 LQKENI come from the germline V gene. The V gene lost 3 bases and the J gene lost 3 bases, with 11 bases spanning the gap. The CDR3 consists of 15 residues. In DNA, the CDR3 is TGTGCCAGCTCACCGGGGACAAGTCCTAATGAAAAACTGTTTTTT. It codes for CASSPGTSPNEKLFF.

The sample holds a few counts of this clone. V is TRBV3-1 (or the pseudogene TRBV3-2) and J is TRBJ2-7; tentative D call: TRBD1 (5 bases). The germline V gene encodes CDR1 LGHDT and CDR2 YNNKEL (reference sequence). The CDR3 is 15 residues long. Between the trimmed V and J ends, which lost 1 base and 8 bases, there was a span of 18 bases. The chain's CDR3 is CASSQVDWGRVKQYF. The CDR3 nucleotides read TGTGCCAGCAGCCAAGTTGATTGGGGCAGGGTAAAGCAGTACTTC.

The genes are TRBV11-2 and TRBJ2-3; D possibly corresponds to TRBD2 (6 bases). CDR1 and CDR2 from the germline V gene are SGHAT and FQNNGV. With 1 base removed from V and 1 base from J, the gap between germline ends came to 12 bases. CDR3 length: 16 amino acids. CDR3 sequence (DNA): TGTGCCAGCAGCTTAGTCTCTGGACTACGCACAGATACGCAGTATTTT. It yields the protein CASSLVSGLRTDTQYF.

CDR3 coding DNA: TGTGCCAGCAGTCCTCCTTACCTATCTGGAAACACCATATATTTT. It is translated as CASSPPYLSGNTIYF. The chain links TRBV28 to TRBJ1-3; D ambiguous. CDR3 length: 15 amino acids. Germline assignment: CDR1 MDHEN and CDR2 SYDVKM. With 5 bases removed from V and 1 base from J, the gap between germline ends came to 12 bases.

CDR3 in DNA: TGTGCCAGCAGCGCGGGAACCCGAGATACGCAGTATTTT. It translates to CASSAGTRDTQYF. This chain connects TRBV7-3 to TRBJ2-3; D is perhaps TRBD2 (6 bases). Germline V gene sequence: CDR1 SGHTA, CDR2 FQGTGA. V lost 5 bases, J lost 5 bases, and 11 bases lay in between. CDR3 length: 13 residues.

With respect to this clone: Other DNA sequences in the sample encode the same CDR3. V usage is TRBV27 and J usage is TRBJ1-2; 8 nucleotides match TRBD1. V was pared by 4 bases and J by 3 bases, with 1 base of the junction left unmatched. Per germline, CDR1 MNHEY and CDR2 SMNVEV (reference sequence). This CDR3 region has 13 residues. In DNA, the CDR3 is TGTGCCAGCAGTTCAGGGGGCCACTATGGCTACACCTTC. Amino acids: CASSSGGHYGYTF.